The 20 T cell receptor beta chains reported below all come from one sample, sequenced in a study of T-cell reconstitution after alpha-beta-depleted transplantation in children. Molecular barcoding with unique molecular identifiers was used for the TCRbeta library. Via MiXCR, TCRdb re-called the PCR reads, giving one row per CDR3 protein. The table shows nearly 350,000 distinct CDR3 sequences, with 15% to 20% occurring only once. This specimen was PBMCs, mostly from graft donor cells, taken 360 days after TCRalphabeta/CD19-depleted stem cell transplant. These receptors all stem from a male patient between 2 and 10 years old who had a stem cell transplant for acute lymphoblastic leukemia, so the T cells may come from the graft donor.

This clonotype was seen at least ten times. J is TRBJ1-6 and V is TRBV12-3 or TRBV12-4; 7 nucleotides match TRBD1. This CDR3 spans 15 amino acids. The ends lost 7 bases at V and 6 bases at J; junction bases unmatched: 9. The CDR3 coding sequence is TGTGCCAGCATGGCGACAGGGAGCATTAATTCACCCCTCCACTTT. Encoded protein: CASMATGSINSPLHF.

In this sample, this clonotype turned up many times. This chain uses TRBV29-1 with TRBJ2-5; no reliable D call. The CDR3 runs 17 residues. Trimming left V 0 bases short and J 1 base short, with 18 bases between. CDR1 SQVTM and CDR2 ANQGSEA come from the germline V gene. The CDR3 region is CSVEDDARQSPQETQYF. CDR3 DNA: TGCAGCGTTGAAGATGATGCGCGCCAGTCGCCCCAAGAGACCCAGTACTTC.

This clonotype occurred a few times. In nucleotides, the CDR3 is TGCAGCGTTGATTGGAGCGGGGGCACAGATACGCAGTATTTT. This gives the protein CSVDWSGGTDTQYF. The chain carries TRBV29-1 and TRBJ2-3; 7 bases line up with TRBD2. The ends lost 3 bases at V and 1 base at J; junction bases unmatched: 4. Germline lookup yields CDR1 SQVTM and CDR2 ANQGSEA. There are 14 residues in the CDR3.

This chain uses TRBV10-3 with TRBJ2-1, with 7 bases fitting TRBD2. Germline values: CDR1 ENHRY, CDR2 SYGVKD. The CDR3 is made up of 13 amino acids. J gave up 10 bases and V 6 bases, and 9 bases lay outside the gene matches. CDR3 coding DNA: TGTGCCATCAGCCCGCCGAGCGGGATAGAGCAGTTCTTC. This translates into CAISPPSGIEQFF.

The rearrangement links TRBV9 to TRBJ2-5; D may be TRBD1 (8 bases). Between the trimmed V and J ends, which lost 4 bases and 4 bases, there was a span of 17 bases. The germline CDR1 and CDR2 sequences are SGDLS and YYNGEE. The CDR3 loop spans 15 amino acids. The CDR3 region is CASSPRTGRAETQYF. The DNA for the CDR3 is TGTGCCAGCAGCCCCCGGACAGGGAGGGCAGAGACCCAGTACTTC.

The rearrangement joins TRBV7-9 to TRBJ2-7; TRBD1 might be the D (6 bases). The CDR3 is made up of 12 amino acids. V lost 10 bases to trimming and J lost 0 bases, with 10 bases between them. Germline V gene sequence: CDR1 SEHNR, CDR2 FQNEAQ (reference sequence). CDR3 in amino acids: CATRQDSYEQYF. CDR3 nucleotide sequence: TGTGCCACCCGACAGGACTCCTACGAGCAGTACTTC.

In this sample, this clonotype turned up a few times. The V and J genes are TRBV4-2 and TRBJ1-2, with D maybe TRBD1 (6 bases). V lost 0 bases to trimming and J lost 2 bases, with 10 bases between them. The germline V gene has CDR1 LGHNA and CDR2 YNFKEQ. This CDR3 is built from 15 residues. DNA of the CDR3: TGTGCCAGCAGCCAAGAGTACAGGGAGAACTATGGCTACACCTTC. This codes for CASSQEYRENYGYTF.

This clonotype was seen only a few times. The rearrangement uses TRBV12-3 or TRBV12-4 and TRBJ2-1, with 9 bases aligning to TRBD2. The CDR3 is made up of 20 amino acids. V shed 2 bases, J shed 2 bases, and the junction held 16 bases outside the gene matches. In nucleotides, the CDR3 is TGTGCCAGCAGTTTAAGGTCTTTGCGGGAGGGCCGCACCCCCTACAATGAGCAGTTCTTC. Translating gives CASSLRSLREGRTPYNEQFF.

This clonotype was found many times. The chain is built from TRBV12-3 or TRBV12-4 and TRBJ2-7; 11 nucleotides agree with TRBD2. This CDR3 spans 14 amino acids. V shed 6 bases and J 3 bases; nucleotides not matched to a gene: 4. CDR3 sequence: CASSLGLAVYEQYF. CDR3 nucleotide sequence: TGTGCCAGCAGCTTGGGACTAGCGGTCTACGAGCAGTACTTC.

This clonotype was counted between two and nine times. The CDR3 reads CSVGRGGTDTQYF. The DNA for the CDR3 is TGCAGCGTCGGGAGAGGCGGCACAGATACGCAGTATTTT. This sequence joins TRBV29-1 and TRBJ2-3, with a possible D match to TRBD2 (6 bases). The germline CDR1 and CDR2 sequences are SQVTM and ANQGSEA. CDR3 size: 13 residues. Between the trimmed V and J ends, which lost 6 bases and 1 base, there was a span of 11 bases.

This chain joins TRBV4-2 and TRBJ2-7; 10 nucleotides line up with TRBD1. Looked up from germline, CDR1 is LGHNA and CDR2 is YNFKEQ. The ends lost 3 bases at V and 6 bases at J; junction bases unmatched: 2. The CDR3 contains 13 residues. The CDR3 protein is CASSQGQGIEQYF. The CDR3, as DNA: TGTGCCAGCAGCCAGGGACAGGGGATCGAGCAGTACTTC.

The table lists this clonotype with a few counts. The rearrangement links TRBV6-2 or TRBV6-3 to TRBJ2-7; D gene uncertain. Germline V gives CDR1 MNHEY, CDR2 SVGEGT. The V end lost 2 bases, the J end lost 0 bases, and 14 bases lay between the germline ends. The CDR3 loop spans 16 amino acids. The CDR3 coding sequence is TGTGCCAGCAGTTACGGGTACTCCGGGTTCTCCTACGAGCAGTACTTC. Translated: CASSYGYSGFSYEQYF.

This clonotype was seen many times. The chain links TRBV28 to TRBJ2-3, with 10 bases that match TRBD2. The CDR3 sequence is 18 residues long. With V trimmed by 5 bases and J by 4 bases, 15 bases remained unmatched. Germline V gene lookup returns CDR1 MDHEN and CDR2 SYDVKM. The CDR3 sequence: CASSDEAGGARWADTQYF. CDR3 DNA: TGTGCCAGCAGTGACGAAGCGGGAGGGGCACGGTGGGCAGATACGCAGTATTTT.

A few counts support this clonotype. This chain uses TRBV7-9 with TRBJ1-2; 8 nucleotides match TRBD1. Germline loops: CDR1 SEHNR, CDR2 FQNEAQ (reference sequence). The length of the CDR3 is 15 residues. The V gene end was trimmed by 5 bases and the J gene end by 8 bases; junction bases not matched to a gene: 13. The CDR3 region is CASSGGQDTMGGYTF. The CDR3 region has the DNA TGTGCCAGCAGCGGGGGACAGGATACTATGGGCGGCTACACCTTC.

CDR3: CSASRDRDPYEQYF. The CDR3 region has the DNA TGCAGTGCTAGCCGGGACAGGGACCCCTACGAGCAGTACTTC. The chain is built from TRBV20-1 and TRBJ2-7; 9 bases line up with TRBD1. This CDR3 spans 14 amino acids. Trimming removed 3 bases from V and 2 bases from J; junction bases left unmatched: 5. Germline assignment: CDR1 DFQATT and CDR2 SNEGSKA (reference sequence).

This clonotype was seen only a few times. The gene calls are TRBV4-1 and TRBJ2-5; 9 bases map to TRBD1. CDR3 length equals 17 residues. The trim removed 0 bases at V and 5 bases at J, leaving 10 bases unmatched. Germline assignment: CDR1 MGHRA and CDR2 YSYEKL. CDR3 in amino acids: CASSQDTDRGIWETQYF. The DNA of the CDR3 is TGCGCCAGCAGCCAAGATACCGACAGGGGGATCTGGGAGACCCAGTACTTC.

V is TRBV12-3 or TRBV12-4 and J is TRBJ2-2; D gene ambiguous. CDR3 length equals 12 residues. The V end was cut by 9 bases, the J end by 0 bases, with 5 bases between. Here the CDR3 DNA reads TGTGCCAGGCCAGCGAACACCGGGGAGCTGTTTTTT. Translation gives CARPANTGELFF.

The table lists this clonotype with a few counts. V usage is TRBV7-9 and J usage is TRBJ1-2, with 7 nucleotides matching TRBD1. This CDR3 comprises 16 residues. Per the germline V gene, CDR1 is SEHNR and CDR2 is FQNEAQ (reference sequence). V lost 0 bases and J lost 2; bases outside the gene matches: 6. The CDR3 spells CASSLAPWDSNYGYTF. DNA for the CDR3: TGTGCCAGCAGCTTAGCTCCTTGGGACAGCAACTATGGCTACACCTTC. Based on the CDR3 plus reference TRBV7-9 and TRBJ1-2, the full variable domain is DTGVSQNPRHKITKRGQNVTFRCDPISEHNRLYWYRQTLGQGPEFLTYFQNEAQLEKSRLLSDRFSAERPKGSFSTLEIQRTEQGDSAMYLCASSLAPWDSNYGYTFGSGTRLTVV.

V gene TRBV7-1 combines with J gene TRBJ1-2, with TRBD1 identical over 7 bases. TRBV7-1 is marked as an open reading frame, function uncertain. The length of the CDR3 is 13 residues. V was clipped by 5 bases and J by 4 bases; unmatched bases: 4. CDR3 sequence (DNA): TGTGCCAGCAGCCCGACAGGGTGCTATGGCTACACCTTC. This encodes CASSPTGCYGYTF.

The sample holds a few counts of this clonotype. This chain joins TRBV28 and TRBJ2-7, with TRBD2 matching over 10 bases. The CDR3 sequence is 15 residues long. Trimming removed 4 bases from V and 3 bases from J; junction bases left unmatched: 6. Germline assignment: CDR1 MDHEN and CDR2 SYDVKM. CDR3 DNA sequence: TGTGCCAGCAGTTCCAGGACTAGCGGAGTCTACGAGCAGTACTTC. It is translated as CASSSRTSGVYEQYF.